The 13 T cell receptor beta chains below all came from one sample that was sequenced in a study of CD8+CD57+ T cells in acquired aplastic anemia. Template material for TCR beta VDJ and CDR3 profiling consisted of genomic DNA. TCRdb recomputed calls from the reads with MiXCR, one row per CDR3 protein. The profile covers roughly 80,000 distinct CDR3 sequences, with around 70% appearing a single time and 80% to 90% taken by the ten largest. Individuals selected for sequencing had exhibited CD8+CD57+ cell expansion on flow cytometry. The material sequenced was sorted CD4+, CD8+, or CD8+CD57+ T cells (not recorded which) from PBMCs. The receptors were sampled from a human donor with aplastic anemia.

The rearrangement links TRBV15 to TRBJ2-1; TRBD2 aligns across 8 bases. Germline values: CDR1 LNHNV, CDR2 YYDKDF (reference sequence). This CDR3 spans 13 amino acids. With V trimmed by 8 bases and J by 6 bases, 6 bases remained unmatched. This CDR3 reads CATRGGGTNEQFF. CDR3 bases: TGTGCCACCCGTGGCGGGGGGACCAATGAGCAGTTCTTC.

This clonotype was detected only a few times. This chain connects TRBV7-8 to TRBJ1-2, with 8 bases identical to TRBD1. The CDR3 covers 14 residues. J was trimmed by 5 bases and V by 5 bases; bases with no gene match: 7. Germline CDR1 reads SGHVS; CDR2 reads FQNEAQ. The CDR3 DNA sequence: TGTGCCAGCAGCCTCGGGACAGGAAAATATGGCTACACCTTC. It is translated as CASSLGTGKYGYTF.

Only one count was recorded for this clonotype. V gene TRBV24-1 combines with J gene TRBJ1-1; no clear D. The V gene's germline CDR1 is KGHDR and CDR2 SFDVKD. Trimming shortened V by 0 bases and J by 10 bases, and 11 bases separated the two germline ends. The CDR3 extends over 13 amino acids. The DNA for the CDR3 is TGTGCCACCAGTGATTTGCTTTCAGGACGAGCTTTCTTT. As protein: CATSDLLSGRAFF.

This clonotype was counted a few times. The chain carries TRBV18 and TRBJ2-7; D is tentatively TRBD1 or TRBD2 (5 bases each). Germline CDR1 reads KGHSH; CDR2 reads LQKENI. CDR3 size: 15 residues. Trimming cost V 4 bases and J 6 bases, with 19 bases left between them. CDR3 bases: TGTGCCAGCTCACTTACTTTGGACATCCGGGGCGAGCAGTACTTC. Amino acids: CASSLTLDIRGEQYF.

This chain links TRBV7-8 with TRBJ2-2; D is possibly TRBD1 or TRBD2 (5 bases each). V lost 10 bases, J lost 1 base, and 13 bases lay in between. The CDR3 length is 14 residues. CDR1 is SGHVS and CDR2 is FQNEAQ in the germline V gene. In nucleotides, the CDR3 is TGTGCCACTAAAGGGACGGGGAACACCGGGGAGCTGTTTTTT. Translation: CATKGTGNTGELFF.

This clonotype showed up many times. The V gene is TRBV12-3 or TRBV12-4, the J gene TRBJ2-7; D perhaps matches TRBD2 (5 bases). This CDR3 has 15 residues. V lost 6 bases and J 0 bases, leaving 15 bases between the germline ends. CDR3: CASSRQNEGSYEQYF. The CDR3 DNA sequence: TGTGCCAGCAGCCGACAAAACGAGGGCTCCTACGAGCAGTACTTC.

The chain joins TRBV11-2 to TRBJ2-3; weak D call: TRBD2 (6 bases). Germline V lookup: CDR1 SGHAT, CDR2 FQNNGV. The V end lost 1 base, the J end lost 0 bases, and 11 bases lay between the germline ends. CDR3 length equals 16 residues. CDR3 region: CASSLGWGVSTDTQYF. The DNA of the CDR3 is TGTGCCAGCAGCTTAGGGTGGGGGGTAAGCACAGATACGCAGTATTTT.

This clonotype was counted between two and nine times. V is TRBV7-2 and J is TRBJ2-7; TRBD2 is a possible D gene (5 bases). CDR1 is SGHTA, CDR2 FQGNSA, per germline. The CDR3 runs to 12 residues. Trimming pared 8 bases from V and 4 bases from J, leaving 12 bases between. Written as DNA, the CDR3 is TGTGCCAGCCAGACGGGAAGTTACGAGCAGTACTTC. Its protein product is CASQTGSYEQYF.

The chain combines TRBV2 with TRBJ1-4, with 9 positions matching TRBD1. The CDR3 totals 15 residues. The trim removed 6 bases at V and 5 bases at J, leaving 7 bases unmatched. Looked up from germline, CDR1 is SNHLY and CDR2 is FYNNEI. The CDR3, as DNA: TGTGCCAGCAGGGGCGGGACAGGGAGAAATGAAAAACTGTTTTTT. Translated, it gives CASRGGTGRNEKLFF. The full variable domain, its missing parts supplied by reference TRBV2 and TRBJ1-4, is EPEVTQTPSHQVTQMGQEVILRCVPISNHLYFYWYRQILGQKVEFLVSFYNNEISEKSEIFDDQFSVERPDGSNFTLKIRSTKLEDSAMYFCASRGGTGRNEKLFFGSGTQLSVL.

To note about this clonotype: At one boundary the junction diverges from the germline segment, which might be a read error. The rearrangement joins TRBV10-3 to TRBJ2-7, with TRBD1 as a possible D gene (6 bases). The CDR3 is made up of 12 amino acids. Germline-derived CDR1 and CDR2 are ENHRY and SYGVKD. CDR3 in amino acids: CASSGGGYEQYF. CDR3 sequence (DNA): TGTGCCAGCAGTGGGGGCGGCTACGAGCAGTACTTC.

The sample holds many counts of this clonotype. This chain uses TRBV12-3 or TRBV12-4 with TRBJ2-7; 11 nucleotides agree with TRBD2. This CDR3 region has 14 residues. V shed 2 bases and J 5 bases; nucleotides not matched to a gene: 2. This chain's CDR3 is CASSLTSGSHEQYF. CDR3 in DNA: TGTGCCAGCAGTTTAACTAGCGGGAGTCACGAGCAGTACTTC.

CDR3 in amino acids: CASSEGNSPLHF. The CDR3 coding sequence is TGTGCCAGCAGTGAAGGAAATTCACCCCTCCACTTT. The chain couples TRBV2 to TRBJ1-6; no clear D gene. Trimming removed 1 base at V and 7 bases at J, with 2 bases between. Germline CDR1 SNHLY, CDR2 FYNNEI. The CDR3 loop spans 12 amino acids.

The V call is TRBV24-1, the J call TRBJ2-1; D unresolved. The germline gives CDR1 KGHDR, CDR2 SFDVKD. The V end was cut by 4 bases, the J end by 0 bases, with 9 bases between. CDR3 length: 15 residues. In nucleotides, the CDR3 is TGTGCCACCAGTGACGACTCTCGCTCCTACAATGAGCAGTTCTTC. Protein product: CATSDDSRSYNEQFF.